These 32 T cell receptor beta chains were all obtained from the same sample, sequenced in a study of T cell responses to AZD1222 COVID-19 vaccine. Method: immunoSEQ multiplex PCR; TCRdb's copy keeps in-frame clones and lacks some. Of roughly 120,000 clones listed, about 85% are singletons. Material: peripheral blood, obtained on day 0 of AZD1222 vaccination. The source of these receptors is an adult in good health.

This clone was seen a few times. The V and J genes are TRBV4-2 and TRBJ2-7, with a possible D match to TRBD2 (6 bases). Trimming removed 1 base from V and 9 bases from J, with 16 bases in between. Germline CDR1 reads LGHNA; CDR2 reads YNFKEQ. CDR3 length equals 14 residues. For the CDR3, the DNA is TGTGCCAGCAGCCAAGTAGGTGGGGGGTCGGGGCAGTACTTC. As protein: CASSQVGGGSGQYF.

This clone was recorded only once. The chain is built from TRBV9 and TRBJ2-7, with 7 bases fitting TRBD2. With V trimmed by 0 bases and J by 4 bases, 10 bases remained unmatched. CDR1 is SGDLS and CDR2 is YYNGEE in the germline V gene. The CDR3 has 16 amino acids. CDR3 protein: CASSVAGAGVIYEQYF. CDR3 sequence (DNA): TGTGCCAGCAGCGTAGCTGGCGCGGGGGTGATTTACGAGCAGTACTTC. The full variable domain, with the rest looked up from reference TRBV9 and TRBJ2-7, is DSGVTQTPKHLITATGQRVTLRCSPRSGDLSVYWYQQSLDQGLQFLIQYYNGEERAKGNILERFSAQQFPDLHSELNLSSLELGDSALYFCASSVAGAGVIYEQYFGPGTRLTVT.

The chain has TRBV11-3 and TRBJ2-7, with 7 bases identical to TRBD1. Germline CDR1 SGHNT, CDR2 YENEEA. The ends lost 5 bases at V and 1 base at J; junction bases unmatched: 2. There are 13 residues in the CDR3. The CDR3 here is CASSDRASYEQYF. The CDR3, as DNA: TGTGCCAGCAGCGACAGGGCTTCCTACGAGCAGTACTTC.

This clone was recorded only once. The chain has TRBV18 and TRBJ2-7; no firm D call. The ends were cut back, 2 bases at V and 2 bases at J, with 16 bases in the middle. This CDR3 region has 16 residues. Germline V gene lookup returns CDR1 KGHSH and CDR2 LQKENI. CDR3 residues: CASSPVPNLGAYEQYF. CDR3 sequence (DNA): TGTGCCAGCTCACCAGTTCCTAACCTAGGCGCCTACGAGCAGTACTTC.

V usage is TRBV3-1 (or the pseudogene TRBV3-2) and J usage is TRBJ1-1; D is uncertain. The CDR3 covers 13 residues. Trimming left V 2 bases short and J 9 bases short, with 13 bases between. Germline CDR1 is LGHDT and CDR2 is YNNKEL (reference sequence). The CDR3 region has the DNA TGTGCCAGCAGCCAAAACACCCGGGCTCAAGCTTTCTTT. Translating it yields CASSQNTRAQAFF.

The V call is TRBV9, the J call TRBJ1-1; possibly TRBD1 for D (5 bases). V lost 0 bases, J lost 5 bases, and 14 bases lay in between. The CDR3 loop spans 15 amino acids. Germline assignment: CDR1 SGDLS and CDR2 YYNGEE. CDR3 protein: CASSVDVRWGTEAFF. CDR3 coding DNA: TGTGCCAGCAGCGTAGACGTCAGGTGGGGGACTGAAGCTTTCTTT.

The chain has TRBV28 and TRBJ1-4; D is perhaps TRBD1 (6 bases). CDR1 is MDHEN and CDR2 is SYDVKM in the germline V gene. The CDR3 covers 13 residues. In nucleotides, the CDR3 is TGTGCGTCAGGGGAAGCAACTAATGAAAAACTGTTTTTT. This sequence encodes CASGEATNEKLFF.

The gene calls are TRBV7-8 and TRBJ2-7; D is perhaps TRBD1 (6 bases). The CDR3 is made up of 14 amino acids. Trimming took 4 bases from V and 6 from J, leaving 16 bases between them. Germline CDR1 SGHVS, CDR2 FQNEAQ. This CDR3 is CASSSLRGLLEQYF. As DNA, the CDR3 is TGTGCCAGCAGCTCCCTCAGGGGCTTACTCGAGCAGTACTTC.

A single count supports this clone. The CDR3 protein is CASSRRDRGLDIDGYTF. Here the CDR3 DNA reads TGTGCCAGCAGCCGGCGAGACAGGGGGCTGGATATAGATGGCTACACCTTC. The chain combines TRBV14 with TRBJ1-2; 10 nucleotides line up with TRBD1. CDR1 and CDR2 (germline): SGHDN, FVKESK. V shed 4 bases, J shed 6 bases, and the junction held 14 bases outside the gene matches. This CDR3 is built from 17 residues. Using reference TRBV14 and TRBJ1-2 for the parts outside the CDR3, the full variable domain is EAGVTQFPSHSVIEKGQTVTLRCDPISGHDNLYWYRRVMGKEIKFLLHFVKESKQDESGMPNNRFLAERTGGTYSTLKVQPAELEDSGVYFCASSRRDRGLDIDGYTFGSGTRLTVV.

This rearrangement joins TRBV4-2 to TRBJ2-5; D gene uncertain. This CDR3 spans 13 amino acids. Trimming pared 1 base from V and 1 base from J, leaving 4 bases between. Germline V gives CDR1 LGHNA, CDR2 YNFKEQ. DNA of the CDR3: TGTGCCAGCAGCCAAGGGGGCCAAGAGACCCAGTACTTC. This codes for CASSQGGQETQYF.

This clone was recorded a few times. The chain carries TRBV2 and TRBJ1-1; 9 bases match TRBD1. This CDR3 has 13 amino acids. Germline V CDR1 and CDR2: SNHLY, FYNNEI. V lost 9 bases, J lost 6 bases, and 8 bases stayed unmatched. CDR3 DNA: TGTGCCAGTGTCCGGGACAGGGAAGCTGAAGCTTTCTTT. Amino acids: CASVRDREAEAFF.

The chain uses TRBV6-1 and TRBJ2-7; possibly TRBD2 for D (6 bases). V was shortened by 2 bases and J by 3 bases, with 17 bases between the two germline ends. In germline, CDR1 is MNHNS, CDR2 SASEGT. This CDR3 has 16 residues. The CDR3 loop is CASSESATPGVYEQYF. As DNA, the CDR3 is TGTGCCAGCAGTGAATCAGCGACCCCGGGAGTCTACGAGCAGTACTTC.

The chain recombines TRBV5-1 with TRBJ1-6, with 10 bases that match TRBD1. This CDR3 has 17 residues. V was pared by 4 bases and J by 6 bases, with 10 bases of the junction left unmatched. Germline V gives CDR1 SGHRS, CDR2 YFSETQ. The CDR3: CASSTSGTGVGNSPLHF. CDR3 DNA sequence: TGCGCCAGCAGCACCTCCGGGACAGGGGTAGGTAATTCACCCCTCCACTTT.

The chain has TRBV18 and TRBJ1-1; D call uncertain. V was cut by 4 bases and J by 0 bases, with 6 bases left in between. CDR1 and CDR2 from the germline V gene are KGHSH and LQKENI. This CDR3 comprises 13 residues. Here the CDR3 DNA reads TGTGCCAGCTCACTTAGTCTGAACACTGAAGCTTTCTTT. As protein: CASSLSLNTEAFF.

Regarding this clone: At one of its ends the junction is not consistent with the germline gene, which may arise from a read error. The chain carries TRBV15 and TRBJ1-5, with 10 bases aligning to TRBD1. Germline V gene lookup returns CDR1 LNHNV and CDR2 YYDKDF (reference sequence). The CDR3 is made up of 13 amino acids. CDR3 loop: CATSGASGTGVDF. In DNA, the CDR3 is TGTGCCACCAGCGGGGCCTCGGGGACAGGGGTGGATTTT.

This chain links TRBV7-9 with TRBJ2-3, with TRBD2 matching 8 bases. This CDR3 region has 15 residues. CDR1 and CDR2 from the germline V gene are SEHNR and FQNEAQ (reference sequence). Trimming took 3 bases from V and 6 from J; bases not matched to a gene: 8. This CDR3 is CASSFRGGGSDTQYF. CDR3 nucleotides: TGTGCCAGCAGCTTTCGCGGCGGGGGGAGTGATACGCAGTATTTT.

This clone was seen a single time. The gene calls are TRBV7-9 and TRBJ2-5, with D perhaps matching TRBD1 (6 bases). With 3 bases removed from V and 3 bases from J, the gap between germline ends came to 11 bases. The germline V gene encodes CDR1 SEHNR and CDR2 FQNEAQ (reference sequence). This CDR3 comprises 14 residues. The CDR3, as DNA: TGTGCCAGCAGCTTCCCACAGGGTAAAGAGACCCAGTACTTC. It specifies CASSFPQGKETQYF.

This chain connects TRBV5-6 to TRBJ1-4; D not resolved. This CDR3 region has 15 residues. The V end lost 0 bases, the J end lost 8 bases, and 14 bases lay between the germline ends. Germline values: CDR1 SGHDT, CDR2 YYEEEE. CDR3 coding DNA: TGTGCCAGCAGCTTGGCCGGCGGACCCTTGGAAAAACTGTTTTTT. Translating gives CASSLAGGPLEKLFF.

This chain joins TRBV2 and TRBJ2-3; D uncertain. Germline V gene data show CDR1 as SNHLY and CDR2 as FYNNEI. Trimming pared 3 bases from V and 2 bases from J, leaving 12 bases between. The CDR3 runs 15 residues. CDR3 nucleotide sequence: TGTGCCAGCAGTGACCGTCTTCGCCTCACAGATACGCAGTATTTT. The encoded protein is CASSDRLRLTDTQYF.

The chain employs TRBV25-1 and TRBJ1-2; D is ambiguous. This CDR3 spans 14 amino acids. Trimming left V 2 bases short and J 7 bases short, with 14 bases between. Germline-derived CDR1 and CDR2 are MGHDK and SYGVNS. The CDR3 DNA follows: TGTGCCAGCAGTGAAAGGAGGGAGCCGGCTGGCTACACCTTC. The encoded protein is CASSERREPAGYTF.

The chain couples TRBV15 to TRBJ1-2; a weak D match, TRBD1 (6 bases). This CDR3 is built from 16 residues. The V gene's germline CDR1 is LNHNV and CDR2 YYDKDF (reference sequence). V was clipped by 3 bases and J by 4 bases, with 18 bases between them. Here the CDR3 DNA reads TGTGCCACCAGCAGGGGAACAACGGACAGTCTCTATGGCTACACCTTC. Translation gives CATSRGTTDSLYGYTF.

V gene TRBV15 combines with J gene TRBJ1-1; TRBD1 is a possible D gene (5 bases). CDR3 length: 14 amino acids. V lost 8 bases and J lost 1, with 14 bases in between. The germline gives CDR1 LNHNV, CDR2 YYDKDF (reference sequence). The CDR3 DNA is TGTGCCACCGCTAAGATAGGGGAGAACACTGAAGCTTTCTTT. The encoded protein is CATAKIGENTEAFF.

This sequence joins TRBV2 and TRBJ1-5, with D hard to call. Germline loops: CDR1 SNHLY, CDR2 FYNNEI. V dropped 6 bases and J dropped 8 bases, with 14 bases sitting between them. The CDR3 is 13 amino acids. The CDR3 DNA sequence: TGTGCCAGCAGCCCCATGGGATCGGAGCCCCAGCATTTT. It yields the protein CASSPMGSEPQHF. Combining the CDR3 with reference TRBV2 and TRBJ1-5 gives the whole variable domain EPEVTQTPSHQVTQMGQEVILRCVPISNHLYFYWYRQILGQKVEFLVSFYNNEISEKSEIFDDQFSVERPDGSNFTLKIRSTKLEDSAMYFCASSPMGSEPQHFGDGTRLSIL.

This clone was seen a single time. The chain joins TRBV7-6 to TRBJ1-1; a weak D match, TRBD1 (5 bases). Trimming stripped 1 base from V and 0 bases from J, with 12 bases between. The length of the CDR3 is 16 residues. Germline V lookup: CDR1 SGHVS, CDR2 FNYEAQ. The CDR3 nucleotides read TGTGCCAGCAGCTTAGGGGGGGGGACGGTGAACACTGAAGCTTTCTTT. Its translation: CASSLGGGTVNTEAFF.

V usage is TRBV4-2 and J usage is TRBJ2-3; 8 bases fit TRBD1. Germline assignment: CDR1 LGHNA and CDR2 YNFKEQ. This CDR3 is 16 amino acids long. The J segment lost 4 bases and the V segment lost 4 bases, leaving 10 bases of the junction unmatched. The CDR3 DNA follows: TGTGCCAGCAGCCTAAAAAACAGGGGGGAGGCAGATACGCAGTATTTT. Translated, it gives CASSLKNRGEADTQYF.

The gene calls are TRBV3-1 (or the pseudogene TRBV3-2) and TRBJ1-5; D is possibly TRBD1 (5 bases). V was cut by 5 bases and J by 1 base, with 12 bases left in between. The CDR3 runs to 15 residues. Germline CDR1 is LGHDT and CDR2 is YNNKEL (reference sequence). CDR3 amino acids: CASSGSGFSNQPQHF. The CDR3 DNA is TGTGCCAGCAGCGGCTCAGGGTTCAGCAATCAGCCCCAGCATTTT.

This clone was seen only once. The CDR3 DNA reads as TGTGCCAGCAGCCCAGACGTTGGGGGTGGGTCACCCCTCCACTTT. The encoded protein is CASSPDVGGGSPLHF. The chain recombines TRBV6-5 with TRBJ1-6; perhaps TRBD1 as D (5 bases). V lost 6 bases and J 10 bases, leaving 19 bases between the germline ends. Germline values: CDR1 MNHEY, CDR2 SVGAGI. This CDR3 has 15 amino acids.

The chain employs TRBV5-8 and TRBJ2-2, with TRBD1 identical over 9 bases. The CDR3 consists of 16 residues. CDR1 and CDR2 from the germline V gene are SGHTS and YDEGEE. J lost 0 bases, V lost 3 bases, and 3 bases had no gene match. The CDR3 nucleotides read TGTGCCAGCAGCTCATGGACAGGGGCGAACACCGGGGAGCTGTTTTTT. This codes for CASSSWTGANTGELFF.

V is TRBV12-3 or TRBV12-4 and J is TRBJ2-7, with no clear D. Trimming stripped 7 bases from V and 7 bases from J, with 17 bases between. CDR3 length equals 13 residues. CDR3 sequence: CASMFGSLREQYF. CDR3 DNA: TGTGCCAGCATGTTCGGGTCCCTCCGGGAGCAGTACTTC.

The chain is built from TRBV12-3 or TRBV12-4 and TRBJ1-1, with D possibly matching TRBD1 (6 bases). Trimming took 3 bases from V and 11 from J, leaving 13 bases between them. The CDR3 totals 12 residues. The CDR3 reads CASSFRGAGAFF. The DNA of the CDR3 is TGTGCCAGCAGTTTCCGGGGGGCGGGTGCTTTCTTT.

The CDR3 DNA is TGTGCCAGCAGACGGGGCCTCTCTGGAAACACCATATATTTT. It codes for CASRRGLSGNTIYF. The chain employs TRBV6-5 and TRBJ1-3, with D perhaps matching TRBD1 (5 bases). The germline gives CDR1 MNHEY, CDR2 SVGAGI. The CDR3 runs to 14 residues. V was cut by 6 bases and J by 0 bases, with 9 bases left in between.

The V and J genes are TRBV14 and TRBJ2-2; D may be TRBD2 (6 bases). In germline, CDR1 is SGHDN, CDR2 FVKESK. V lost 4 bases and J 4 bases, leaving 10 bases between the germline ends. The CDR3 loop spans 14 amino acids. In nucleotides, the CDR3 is TGTGCCAGCAGCCGACTAGTCAGCACCGGGGAGCTGTTTTTT. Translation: CASSRLVSTGELFF.